The 3 T cell receptor beta chains listed next were all sequenced from one sample in a study of PD-1 blockade in classical Hodgkin lymphoma. TCRdb keeps only in-frame clones here, not all; method: immunoSEQ multiplex PCR. The sample records over 15,000 clones, 70% to 85% being singletons. Brentuximab vedotin exposure varied among the patients, all of whom had relapsed after autologous stem cell transplantation. Here the sequenced sample was peripheral blood mononuclear cells (PBMCs), taken at baseline. Source of these receptors: a human donor with classical Hodgkin lymphoma.

The gene calls are TRBV2 and TRBJ1-2; 8 nucleotides line up with TRBD1. The CDR3 has 15 residues. Germline V gene data show CDR1 as SNHLY and CDR2 as FYNNEI. The trim removed 2 bases at V and 2 bases at J, leaving 4 bases unmatched. CDR3 sequence (DNA): TGTGCCAGCAGTGAACTTCGGGACAGGAACTATGGCTACACCTTC. Translating it yields CASSELRDRNYGYTF.

This chain connects TRBV16 to TRBJ2-1, with TRBD1 matching 9 bases. Germline CDR1 KGHSY, CDR2 FQNENV. J gave up 5 bases and V 6 bases, and 14 bases lay outside the gene matches. The CDR3 covers 17 residues. The CDR3 DNA sequence: TGTGCCAGCAGTCGAGGGTTCCCGGGACAGGGAAACAATGAGCAGTTCTTC. Translated, it gives CASSRGFPGQGNNEQFF. Full variable domain (missing parts from reference TRBV16 and TRBJ2-1): GEEVAQTPKHLVRGEGQKAKLYCAPIKGHSYVFWYQQVLKNEFKFLISFQNENVFDETGMPKERFSAKCLPNSPCSLEIQATKLEDSAVYFCASSRGFPGQGNNEQFFGPGTRLTVL.

The chain carries TRBV4-1 and TRBJ1-2; a weak D match, TRBD1 (5 bases). CDR1 is MGHRA, CDR2 YSYEKL, per germline. The CDR3 is made up of 13 amino acids. The V end lost 0 bases, the J end lost 6 bases, and 8 bases lay between the germline ends. CDR3 sequence (DNA): TGCGCCAGCAGCCAAGAGGGGGGGGATGGCTACACCTTC. As protein: CASSQEGGDGYTF.